The rows below give T cell receptor beta chains drawn from one sample of a study of CD8 T cells in ankylosing spondylitis. TCRdb re-called the 5' RACE reads with MiXCR, one entry per CDR3 protein. Counted here are 500,000 to 650,000 distinct CDR3 sequences, 5.3% occurring once; the ten biggest clones make up around 3.5%. The sequenced material came from blood, either unsorted or a sorted T cell fraction (not recorded which). The receptors shown here come from a male donor with ankylosing spondylitis. The conserved cysteine and the conserved F or W are not part of the CDR3 here.

>TRBJ1-1|TRBV6-2/TRBV6-3
ASMNRENTEAF
>TRBJ2-3|TRBV7-3
ASSAAQGTSTDTQY
>TRBJ2-1|TRBV7-2
ASSLRGLKGEQF
>TRBJ2-1|TRBV20-1
SAWTDDYPAYNEQF
>TRBJ2-1|TRBV20-1
SATRLAGRRPNEQF
>TRBJ2-7|TRBV5-1
ASSRATSYEQY
>TRBJ2-1|TRBV20-1
SAEGSSSYNEQF
>TRBJ1-4|TRBV7-2
ASSLELWTGTNEKLF
>TRBJ2-2|TRBV5-1
ASSLLGQAVNTGELF
>TRBJ1-5|TRBV5-1
ASSLGEEGQPQH